The sequence of this T cell receptor (beta chain) was determined in a study of blood T cell repertoires in COVID-19. Germline V CDR1 and CDR2: SGHDT, YYEEEE. The CDR3 runs 16 residues. Trimming removed 0 bases from V and 1 base from J, with 13 bases in between. Participants were aged about 18 to 100 years from roughly 25 US areas. Authors' data handling: Researchers report that nucleated cell counts were estimated from reference gene primer amplification. Assay: immunoSEQ multiplex PCR; the TCRdb copy retains only in-frame clones and omits some. V and J calls and clone size come straight from that table; D and trimming were deduced from the DNA. Of some 170,000 clones listed, approximately 85% were seen once; the top ten hold more than 5%. This clone is a singleton in its sample.

Sequencing was carried out using PBMCs or T cells enriched from blood (not recorded which). This chain connects TRBV5-6 to TRBJ1-1; perhaps TRBD1 as D (5 bases). The receptor comes from a man in his forties who had recovered from COVID-19. CDR3 bases: TGTGCCAGCAGCTTGGAAGGGTCCAGGGCGAACACTGAAGCTTTCTTT. Translating it yields CASSLEGSRANTEAFF.